One sample yielded the 6 T cell receptor beta chains listed below, sequenced in a study of human thymus T cells. TCRdb keeps only in-frame clones here, not all; method: immunoSEQ multiplex PCR. The repertoire has some 46,000 clones, more than 85% of them found once; the top ten carry over 0.15%. Sequenced material: blood. These receptor sequences come from a girl under two years old with a congenital heart defect but otherwise immunologically healthy.

The V gene is TRBV5-1, the J gene TRBJ2-5; 7 nucleotides line up with TRBD2. CDR3 size: 17 residues. In germline, CDR1 is SGHRS, CDR2 YFSETQ. Trimming cost V 4 bases and J 1 base; bases outside gene matches: 13. DNA of the CDR3: TGCGCCAGCAGCCTCGGGACTACTAGCACTACCCAAGAGACCCAGTACTTC. This gives the protein CASSLGTTSTTQETQYF. The full variable domain, with the rest looked up from reference TRBV5-1 and TRBJ2-5, is KAGVTQTPRYLIKTRGQQVTLSCSPISGHRSVSWYQQTPGQGLQFLFEYFSETQRNKGNFPGRFSGRQFSNSRSEMNVSTLELGDSALYLCASSLGTTSTTQETQYFGPGTRLLVL.

The chain employs TRBV5-1 and TRBJ2-4, with 9 nucleotides matching TRBD1. Trimming took 3 bases from V and 8 from J; bases not matched to a gene: 6. CDR3 length: 14 residues. Germline lookup yields CDR1 SGHRS and CDR2 YFSETQ. In DNA, the CDR3 is TGCGCCAGCAGCTATGGACAGGGGAGGGACATTCAGTACTTC. Its protein is CASSYGQGRDIQYF.

The chain links TRBV19 to TRBJ2-1, with 9 bases lining up with TRBD2. CDR3 length equals 15 residues. After removal of 1 base from V and 2 bases from J, the junction contained 0 bases not matched to a gene. Looked up from germline, CDR1 is LNHDA and CDR2 is SQIVND (reference sequence). The CDR3 region is CASSIGLAAYNEQFF. The CDR3 region has the DNA TGTGCCAGTAGTATAGGACTAGCGGCCTACAATGAGCAGTTCTTC.

The chain joins TRBV30 to TRBJ2-3; no reliable D call. The V gene's germline CDR1 is GTSNPN and CDR2 SVGIG (reference sequence). V was clipped by 0 bases and J by 2 bases, with 12 bases between them. This CDR3 region has 15 residues. DNA of the CDR3: TGTGCCTGGAGTGTCCAGCTTTCCCCCACAGATACGCAGTATTTT. Protein sequence: CAWSVQLSPTDTQYF.

DNA of the CDR3: TGTGCCACCAGAAACATCTTAGAAGGGTTCTACACCTTC. Translated, it gives CATRNILEGFYTF. V gene TRBV15 combines with J gene TRBJ1-2, with D hard to call. The germline V gene encodes CDR1 LNHNV and CDR2 YYDKDF (reference sequence). The CDR3 has 13 amino acids. V dropped 6 bases and J dropped 10 bases, with 18 bases sitting between them.

The V call is TRBV2, the J call TRBJ2-2; 10 bases are shared with TRBD1. The junction had 6 bases not matched to a gene; V was cut back by 7 bases and J by 1 base. Germline lookup yields CDR1 SNHLY and CDR2 FYNNEI. This CDR3 has 16 amino acids. CDR3 sequence (DNA): TGTGCCAGCAAAATTGGGACAGGGGAGAACACCGGGGAGCTGTTTTTT. It yields the protein CASKIGTGENTGELFF. The whole variable domain, filled in from reference TRBV2 and TRBJ2-2, reads EPEVTQTPSHQVTQMGQEVILRCVPISNHLYFYWYRQILGQKVEFLVSFYNNEISEKSEIFDDQFSVERPDGSNFTLKIRSTKLEDSAMYFCASKIGTGENTGELFFGEGSRLTVL.